Sequencing of this TCR beta chain was carried out in a study of shared clonotypes between healthy human individuals (dated by TCRdb to 2020 to 2022). Describing the broader study: Three men and two women, aged 18 to 49 years, made up the cohort. Between about 0.9 and 9 billion PBMCs per donor were obtained by leukapheresis. For each donor, CD4 naive and CD4 memory were each given three plates, CD8 naive was given two plates, and CD8 memory was given one plate. To estimate repertoire size and how much clonotype sharing occurs between individuals, the study deeply sequenced the blood TCR repertoires of about 5 healthy adults. Different laboratories and diverse techniques were used to prepare libraries and sequence TCR repertoires, to increase sequencing depth and limit assay-specific biases.

Overall study outcomes, separate from this receptor: Naive subsets generally had larger estimated clonotype richness than memory subsets did. Incomplete sequencing was indicated by rarefaction of sorted-subset datasets, despite the large sequencing depth. Compared with non-shared clonotypes, clonotypes shared by all four sorted-subset donors had higher generation probabilities. Sampling was restricted to blood, and TCR repertoires in tissue are likely to differ from TCR repertoires in blood. Because the study included only a small number of donors, the genetic and exposure-history diversity represented was limited. Across four donors, roughly 5% of naive CD4, approximately 3.5% of naive CD8, about 2.3% of memory CD4, and about 0.44% of memory CD8 clonotypes were shared. Pairwise subsampling led to the expectation that sequencing depth would affect the degree of clonotype sharing among donors.

Donors were healthy HIV-negative adults with no recently reported acute infections or vaccinations. Every donor was a Caucasian adult living in Nashville, Tennessee, USA. CD4+ T cells were enriched by magnetic negative selection; naive cells were then positively selected on CD45RA, and the negative fraction formed the memory subset. Blood was obtained by leukapheresis, after which PBMCs were separated by Ficoll-Histopaque density gradient centrifugation and cryopreserved in liquid nitrogen vapor phase. Analytical flow cytometry was used to check the purity and quantity of each magnetically sorted T cell population. Each sorted fraction had its genomic DNA isolated and then quantified by UV absorbance on a Nanodrop 2000c. This clone came up once. Its antigen is not yet known. There are no base qualities to consult, and no much larger clone falls within one base. Using the deep immunoSEQ assay, multiplex PCR amplified TCR CDR3 regions from genomic DNA. Genomic DNA extracted from each cell subset was distributed evenly over all wells of several immunoSEQ 96-well plates, and each plate served as one replicate. For sorted subsets, roughly 200 ng of genomic DNA, equivalent to 25,000 to 30,000 T cell genomes, went into each replicate PCR. Purified libraries were measured with a Qubit 3.0 fluorometer, size-checked on a Bioanalyzer 2100, and measured again with the KAPA Library Quantification kit. Every immunoSEQ 96-well plate was sequenced on a dedicated single-read 150-cycle Illumina NextSeq 550 flow cell. On the authors' methods: Because the immunoSEQ output held only junctional sequences and lacked quality scores, the filtering could not match the filtering applied to full-length reads. Sequences were annotated with PyIR, a Python wrapper for IgBLAST v1.9, and V/J genes and CDR3 were assigned using IMGT germline references. Any read was removed if the V/J assignment was weak (E-value above 1e-6), the CDR3 was missing, or the read contained stop codons, out-of-frame junctions, or ambiguous translated residues. V3J clonotypes were defined as sequences sharing the same inferred V gene, J gene, and CDR3 amino acid sequence. Percentage overlap between repertoires was calculated by dividing the number of shared unique clonotypes by the size of the smaller repertoire. Repertoire richness was assessed with RTK rarefaction, the Chao1 estimator, and Recon v2.1 estimates of unobserved clonotypes. Generation probabilities were computed with OLGA for all TCRbeta clonotypes obtained by the gDNA method from a handful of donors. Held by TCRdb, this immuneACCESS table contains in-frame sequences only and omits some clones. Under half of the omission traces to an unresolved V gene where checked; the cause of the rest is unknown. Clonal size and the V and J genes are those of that table, whereas D and trimming came from the DNA. Across this sample there are some 2,500,000 clones, with roughly 93% seen only once. The ten largest clones add up to approximately 0.36% of the sample.

The CDR3, cysteine through phenylalanine, is 12 amino acids long. Just the 36-base CDR3 DNA is kept, in frame starting at base 1. Per the germline V gene, MDHEN is the CDR1 and SYDVKM is the CDR2. Trimming costs V 5 bases and J 4 bases, and their ends lie 8 bases apart. The rearranged segments are TRBV28 and TRBJ2-5; no D segment can be confidently identified. The sequence derives from a man aged 18 to 30 in good health. Some clones in this sample may be carry-over from other donors' samples. Sequencing was performed on naive CD4+ T cells from PBMCs. The meaning of the sample's cell subset or site label: CD45RA+ positively selected. The CDR3 protein is CASSRLRETQYF. The DNA sequence is as follows: TGTGCCAGCAGTAGACTCCGAGAGACCCAGTACTTC.